Presented here are 30 T cell receptor beta chains from one specimen sequenced in a study of human T cells and chemical hapten exposure. TCRdb redid the calling of the RACE reads with MiXCR, one entry per CDR3 protein. The sample lists more than 85,000 distinct CDR3 sequences, less than 40% occurring once. Time point in this sample: patch test 3, about 24 weeks after DPC sensitization. As for treatment: therapeutic diphenylcyclopropenone sensitization with weekly scalp DPC. The input for sequencing was whole blood, taken in connection with sensitization to the hapten diphenylcyclopropenone (DPC). These TCRs come from a man in his forties with alopecia areata. Some clones in this sample may be carry-over from other donors' samples.

V usage is TRBV3-1 and J usage is TRBJ2-4; TRBD1 is a possible D gene (5 bases). The length of the CDR3 is 14 residues. Germline CDR1 LGHDT, CDR2 YNNKEL (reference sequence). The germline V and J ends were trimmed by 3 bases and 6 bases, with 12 bases remaining between them. In DNA form, the CDR3 reads TGTGCCAGCAGCCAGGGGCTCTCCCCAAACATTCAGTACTTC. Translating gives CASSQGLSPNIQYF. Looking up the rest from reference TRBV3-1 and TRBJ2-4 gives the full variable domain: DTAVSQTPKYLVTQMGNDKSIKCEQNLGHDTMYWYKQDSKKFLKIMFSYNNKELIINETVPNRFSPKSPDKAHLNLHINSLELGDSAVYFCASSQGLSPNIQYFGAGTRLSVL.

CDR3 bases: TGTGCCAGCAGCGTAGGTCCCCCGAGGGGATCCGGAAACACCATATATTTT. Its translation is CASSVGPPRGSGNTIYF. This chain uses TRBV9 with TRBJ1-3; a possible D gene is TRBD1 (5 bases). In germline, CDR1 is SGDLS, CDR2 YYNGEE. Trimming took 0 bases from V and 4 from J, leaving 17 bases between them. CDR3 length: 17 residues.

The chain's CDR3 is CASSPGTDSNQPQHF. The CDR3, as DNA: TGTGCCAGCAGCCCCGGGACAGATAGCAATCAGCCCCAGCATTTT. The chain uses TRBV4-2 and TRBJ1-5; 7 bases match TRBD1. This CDR3 region has 15 residues. CDR1 is LGHNA, CDR2 YNFKEQ, per germline. J lost 0 bases, V lost 4 bases, and 3 bases had no gene match.

This clonotype was seen more than once but under ten times. The CDR3 sequence: CSVGTTNTGELFF. For the CDR3, the DNA is TGCAGCGTTGGTACCACGAACACCGGGGAGCTGTTTTTT. This rearrangement joins TRBV29-1 to TRBJ2-2; no clear D. The V gene's germline CDR1 is SQVTM and CDR2 ANQGSEA. Trimming removed 4 bases at V and 0 bases at J, with 6 bases between. CDR3 size: 13 residues.

This clonotype turned up a few times. The chain has TRBV27 and TRBJ2-1; 7 bases line up with TRBD2. Germline V gene sequence: CDR1 MNHEY, CDR2 SMNVEV (reference sequence). V lost 3 bases and J lost 3; bases outside the gene matches: 8. This CDR3 contains 16 residues. DNA of the CDR3: TGTGCCAGCAGTTTCCGTCTGAGCGGGGACTACAATGAGCAGTTCTTC. As protein: CASSFRLSGDYNEQFF.

This chain uses TRBV6-4 with TRBJ2-3, with D perhaps matching TRBD1 or TRBD2 (5 bases each). Trimming cost V 1 base and J 1 base, with 18 bases left between them. Germline values: CDR1 MRHNA, CDR2 SNTAGT. The CDR3 sequence is 18 residues long. The CDR3 coding sequence is TGTGCCAGCAGTGACTGGGGGAACAGCCCCTTTGGCACAGATACGCAGTATTTT. Protein product: CASSDWGNSPFGTDTQYF.

This chain uses TRBV20-1 with TRBJ1-1; D remains unclear. CDR3 size: 12 residues. Trimming took 3 bases from V and 2 from J, leaving 7 bases between them. CDR1 DFQATT and CDR2 SNEGSKA come from the germline V gene (reference sequence). The CDR3, as DNA: TGCAGTGCTAGTATACCTAACACTGAAGCTTTCTTT. Amino acids: CSASIPNTEAFF.

This clonotype was found a few times. This chain connects TRBV28 to TRBJ2-1; D gene uncertain. CDR1 MDHEN and CDR2 SYDVKM come from the germline V gene. Between the trimmed V and J ends, which lost 1 base and 7 bases, there was a span of 8 bases. CDR3 length: 13 amino acids. The CDR3 reads CASSLSLENEQFF. The CDR3 DNA follows: TGTGCCAGCAGTTTATCTCTCGAGAATGAGCAGTTCTTC.

This clonotype has a handful of counts. This chain connects TRBV7-9 to TRBJ2-3; 7 positions match TRBD2. CDR1 is SEHNR and CDR2 is FQNEAQ in the germline V gene (reference sequence). The CDR3 is 16 residues long. Germline trimming cut 2 bases from V and 0 bases from J; bases unmatched to any gene: 5. The CDR3 spells CASSLSGDSSTDTQYF. The CDR3 bases are TGTGCCAGCAGCTTAAGCGGGGACTCTAGCACAGATACGCAGTATTTT.

V gene TRBV20-1 combines with J gene TRBJ2-5, with 7 bases lining up with TRBD2. Germline V gene data show CDR1 as DFQATT and CDR2 as SNEGSKA (reference sequence). The J segment lost 5 bases and the V segment lost 6 bases, leaving 6 bases of the junction unmatched. The CDR3 is 12 residues long. CDR3 in amino acids: CSAGTGGETQYF. CDR3 in DNA: TGCAGTGCAGGGACCGGGGGGGAGACCCAGTACTTC.

The chain is built from TRBV29-1 and TRBJ2-1; TRBD2 matches 8 bases. The ends lost 6 bases at V and 8 bases at J; junction bases unmatched: 12. Per the germline V gene, CDR1 is SQVTM and CDR2 is ANQGSEA. The CDR3 spans 14 residues. In nucleotides, the CDR3 is TGCAGCGTAGGACTAGCCGCGGGAATACATGAGCAGTTCTTC. This codes for CSVGLAAGIHEQFF.

The V gene is TRBV6-2 or TRBV6-3, the J gene TRBJ2-7, with D possibly matching TRBD1 (6 bases). The V end lost 2 bases, the J end lost 0 bases, and 8 bases lay between the germline ends. The V gene's germline CDR1 is MNHEY and CDR2 SVGEGT. This CDR3 has 14 residues. The CDR3 bases are TGTGCCAGCAGTTACGGGGACAACTCCTACGAGCAGTACGTC. Translation: CASSYGDNSYEQYV.

This clonotype was seen a single time. The V and J genes are TRBV19 and TRBJ2-2; 8 bases are shared with TRBD2. The ends lost 6 bases at V and 2 bases at J; junction bases unmatched: 2. The V gene's germline CDR1 is LNHDA and CDR2 SQIVND (reference sequence). The CDR3 has 14 residues. CDR3 in amino acids: CASRRGANTGELFF. CDR3 nucleotide sequence: TGTGCCAGTAGGCGGGGGGCAAACACCGGGGAGCTGTTTTTT.

This chain joins TRBV20-1 and TRBJ2-5; D unresolved. Looked up from germline, CDR1 is DFQATT and CDR2 is SNEGSKA (reference sequence). CDR3 length equals 11 residues. Trimming took off 1 base at V and 2 bases at J, with 2 bases between the two ends. CDR3: CSARGQETQYF. The CDR3 nucleotides read TGCAGTGCTAGAGGGCAAGAGACCCAGTACTTC.

This clonotype was recorded a few times. The chain uses TRBV29-1 and TRBJ2-4; D is tentatively TRBD1 or TRBD2 (5 bases each). CDR3 length equals 11 residues. V shed 6 bases and J shed 7 bases, with 10 bases lying between them. Germline values: CDR1 SQVTM, CDR2 ANQGSEA. Here the CDR3 DNA reads TGCAGCGTCGGGACGGAGAACATTCAGTACTTC. This encodes CSVGTENIQYF.

This chain links TRBV4-2 with TRBJ1-1; D might be TRBD1 (5 bases). CDR1 LGHNA and CDR2 YNFKEQ come from the germline V gene. CDR3 length: 15 amino acids. The V and J ends lost 5 bases and 1 base respectively, with 14 bases between them. For the CDR3, the DNA is TGTGCCAGCAGCATACAGCCGACAGCGAACACTGAAGCTTTCTTT. Amino acids: CASSIQPTANTEAFF.

This clonotype has only a few counts. One junction end disagrees with the germline gene, perhaps due to a read error. The chain couples TRBV4-3 to TRBJ2-1; 10 nucleotides match TRBD2. This CDR3 is built from 18 residues. CDR1 LGHNA and CDR2 YSLEER come from the germline V gene. This chain's CDR3 is CASSQDLGLAGVNNEQFF. DNA of the CDR3: TGTGCCAGCAGCCAAGATCTTGGTCTAGCGGGAGTAAACAATGAGCAGTTCTTC.

This sequence joins TRBV7-8 and TRBJ2-7; D call uncertain. Germline CDR1 is SGHVS and CDR2 is FQNEAQ. The CDR3 consists of 13 residues. Trimming removed 5 bases from V and 6 bases from J, with 14 bases in between. The CDR3 DNA follows: TGTGCCAGCAGCCGACCCAGCTTGGGCGAGCAGTACTTC. It translates to CASSRPSLGEQYF.

The chain recombines TRBV5-1 with TRBJ2-3; TRBD2 matches at 9 bases. Germline V gene sequence: CDR1 SGHRS, CDR2 YFSETQ. The CDR3 covers 17 residues. The J segment lost 1 base and the V segment lost 1 base, leaving 7 bases of the junction unmatched. CDR3 loop: CASSLYLAGTGTDTQYF. In DNA, the CDR3 is TGCGCCAGCAGCTTGTATCTAGCGGGGACTGGCACAGATACGCAGTATTTT.

J is TRBJ1-4 and V is TRBV9; D is possibly TRBD1 (5 bases). Per germline, CDR1 SGDLS and CDR2 YYNGEE. The CDR3 has 16 amino acids. V lost 4 bases to trimming and J lost 7 bases, with 20 bases between them. CDR3 region: CASSFYPGGTSEKLFF. The CDR3 bases are TGTGCCAGCAGCTTCTACCCCGGGGGTACGAGTGAAAAACTGTTTTTT.

This chain links TRBV27 with TRBJ1-5, with D hard to call. Trimming took off 3 bases at V and 9 bases at J, with 9 bases between the two ends. This CDR3 spans 12 amino acids. CDR1 and CDR2 (germline): MNHEY, SMNVEV (reference sequence). CDR3 sequence reads: CASSFPPGPQHF. CDR3 nucleotides: TGTGCCAGCAGTTTTCCCCCCGGGCCCCAGCATTTT.

V and J are TRBV12-3 or TRBV12-4 and TRBJ1-5; 7 nucleotides match TRBD1. The junction had 5 bases not matched to a gene; V was cut back by 6 bases and J by 3 bases. The CDR3 is 14 residues long. The CDR3 DNA sequence: TGTGCCAGCAGCCACGGGACAGTCAATCAGCCCCAGCATTTT. Encoded protein: CASSHGTVNQPQHF.

This clonotype was seen a few times. This chain uses TRBV29-1 with TRBJ1-1; D gene unclear. Trimming took 6 bases from V and 1 from J, leaving 3 bases between them. Looked up from germline, CDR1 is SQVTM and CDR2 is ANQGSEA. The CDR3 loop spans 10 amino acids. CDR3 in amino acids: CSVGNTEAFF. In nucleotides, the CDR3 is TGCAGCGTGGGGAACACTGAAGCTTTCTTT.

This chain connects TRBV2 to TRBJ2-7; tentative D call: TRBD1 (5 bases). This CDR3 contains 13 residues. V was pared by 0 bases and J by 4 bases, with 7 bases between. Germline V CDR1 and CDR2: SNHLY, FYNNEI. As DNA, the CDR3 is TGTGCCAGCAGTGAAGCTACAGGATACGAGCAGTACGTC. This gives the protein CASSEATGYEQYV.

The chain employs TRBV20-1 and TRBJ2-3, with 8 bases that match TRBD2. From germline, CDR1 is DFQATT and CDR2 SNEGSKA (reference sequence). The CDR3 contains 12 residues. This CDR3 is CSFGGGQDTQYF. CDR3 DNA sequence: TGCAGCTTCGGGGGGGGGCAAGATACGCAGTATTTT.

The chain is built from TRBV7-9 and TRBJ2-1, with 7 nucleotides matching TRBD2. Germline V gene sequence: CDR1 SEHNR, CDR2 FQNEAQ (reference sequence). With V trimmed by 1 base and J by 5 bases, 5 bases remained unmatched. This CDR3 is built from 15 residues. Here the CDR3 reads CASSLGLAEDNEQFF. The CDR3 DNA sequence: TGTGCCAGCAGCTTAGGTCTAGCGGAGGACAATGAGCAGTTCTTC.

There are a few counts of this clonotype. This chain joins TRBV18 and TRBJ2-7; D possibly corresponds to TRBD1 (6 bases). V was cut by 3 bases and J by 0 bases, with 9 bases left in between. CDR3 length: 14 residues. Germline V lookup: CDR1 KGHSH, CDR2 LQKENI. The CDR3 loop reads CASSPTRGSYEQYF. The CDR3 DNA reads TGTGCCAGCTCACCGACCAGGGGCTCCTACGAGCAGTACTTC.

The V and J genes are TRBV6-5 and TRBJ2-5; 11 bases line up with TRBD1. The CDR3 covers 16 residues. The junction had 7 bases not matched to a gene; V was cut back by 3 bases and J by 4 bases. Germline V gives CDR1 MNHEY, CDR2 SVGAGI. CDR3 coding DNA: TGTGCCAGCAGTTATCACGGGACAGGGGGAATAGAGACCCAGTACTTC. Translating gives CASSYHGTGGIETQYF.

This chain links TRBV7-2 with TRBJ1-5; D unclear. From germline, CDR1 is SGHTA and CDR2 FQGNSA. V was cut by 5 bases and J by 4 bases, with 15 bases left in between. The length of the CDR3 is 15 residues. As DNA, the CDR3 is TGTGCCAGCAGCCCTTGGACGGGCTCGAATCAGCCCCAGCATTTT. Protein: CASSPWTGSNQPQHF.

The chain has TRBV7-2 and TRBJ2-3; D is perhaps TRBD2 (6 bases). Deletions cut 3 bases from V and 5 bases from J, with 15 bases between. The length of the CDR3 is 15 residues. Germline-derived CDR1 and CDR2 are SGHTA and FQGNSA. In nucleotides, the CDR3 is TGTGCCAGCAGCTTTTGGACGGGAGTGAAAGATACGCAGTATTTT. This encodes CASSFWTGVKDTQYF.